This TCR beta chain appears in the sequencing data of a study of blood T cell repertoires in COVID-19. Overall study: Donors in the United States, Italy and Spain gave samples during acute or convalescent COVID-19. Nucleic acid was either cDNA or gDNA, and it came from T cells, B-cell-depleted T cells, or PBMCs.

In the original workflow: Amplified reference gene primers provided the basis for estimating nucleated cell counts. Clones were sequenced by immunoSEQ multiplex PCR, and TCRdb holds only the in-frame ones, with some missing. V and J calls and clone size come straight from that table; D and trimming were deduced from the DNA. The data contain fewer than 4,500 clones, about 89% of them singletons. This clone was observed a single time. The CDR3 has 18 residues. The V gene end was trimmed by 2 bases and the J gene end by 4 bases; junction bases not matched to a gene: 9. From germline, CDR1 is ENHRY and CDR2 SYGVKD.

V gene TRBV10-3 combines with J gene TRBJ2-2; 11 bases are shared with TRBD2. Material: peripheral blood. The clonotype originates from a man over 45 with active COVID-19. The CDR3 sequence is CAISEQNIAGGPTGELFF. The CDR3 DNA is TGTGCCATCAGTGAGCAGAATATAGCGGGAGGGCCCACCGGGGAGCTGTTTTTT.